This TCR beta chain was retrieved from a study of blood T cell repertoires in COVID-19. The protocol was immunoSEQ multiplex PCR, while the TCRdb copy is restricted to in-frame clones and leaves out a portion. The repertoire consists of about 180,000 clones, with 75% to 90% occurring once and the leading ten covering 6% to 6.5%. The sequence was collected from a middle-aged man who had recovered from COVID-19. What was sequenced was PBMCs or T cells enriched from blood (not recorded which).

CDR3 residues: CASSQAGTGINEQFF. CDR3 nucleotides: TGTGCCAGCAGCCAGGCCGGGACAGGGATCAATGAGCAGTTCTTC. The chain combines TRBV3-1 (or the pseudogene TRBV3-2) with TRBJ2-1, with TRBD1 identical over 9 bases. CDR3 size: 15 residues. Trimming at V came to 3 bases and at J to 6 bases, leaving 6 bases not matched to a gene. Germline lookup yields CDR1 LGHDT and CDR2 YNNKEL (reference sequence).